Described below is a single T cell receptor (beta chain) sequence and its context. Which cohort a participant joined came from the clinical history participants gave. V lost 4 bases and J lost 5, with 17 bases in between. Germline-derived CDR1 and CDR2 are LGHNA and YNFKEQ. There are 16 residues in the CDR3. These data originate in a study of blood T cell repertoires in COVID-19. Turning to the study itself: Researchers got acute and convalescent COVID-19 samples from the United States, Italy and Spain.

In the original processing: Quantification of nucleated cells was approximated via reference gene primer amplification. Assay: immunoSEQ multiplex PCR; the TCRdb copy retains only in-frame clones and omits some. V and J calls plus clone size are reproduced from that table; the DNA served to infer D and trimming. The sample lists 150,000 to 200,000 clones, approximately 91% seen once, with around 0.77% in the top ten. The chain employs TRBV4-2 and TRBJ2-2; possibly TRBD2 for D (5 bases). The clonotype comes from a woman aged 18-29 years who had recovered from COVID-19. Sequencing used PBMCs or T cells enriched from blood (not recorded which). CDR3 residues: CASSPSGGQGTGELFF. DNA of the CDR3: TGTGCCAGCAGCCCGTCTGGCGGGCAAGGGACCGGGGAGCTGTTTTTT.